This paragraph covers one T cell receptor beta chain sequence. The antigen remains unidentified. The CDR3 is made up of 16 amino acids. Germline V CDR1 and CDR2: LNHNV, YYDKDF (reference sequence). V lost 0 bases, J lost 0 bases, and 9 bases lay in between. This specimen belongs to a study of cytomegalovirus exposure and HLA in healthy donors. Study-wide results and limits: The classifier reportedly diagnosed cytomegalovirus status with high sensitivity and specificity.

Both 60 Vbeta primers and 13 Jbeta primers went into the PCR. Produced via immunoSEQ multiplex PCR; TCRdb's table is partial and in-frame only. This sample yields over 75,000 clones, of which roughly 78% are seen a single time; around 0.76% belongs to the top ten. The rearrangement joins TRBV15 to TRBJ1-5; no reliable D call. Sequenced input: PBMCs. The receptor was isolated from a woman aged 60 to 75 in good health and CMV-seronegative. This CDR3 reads CATSRDRRCSNQPQHF. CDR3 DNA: TGTGCCACCAGCAGAGATAGGCGGTGTAGCAATCAGCCCCAGCATTTT.